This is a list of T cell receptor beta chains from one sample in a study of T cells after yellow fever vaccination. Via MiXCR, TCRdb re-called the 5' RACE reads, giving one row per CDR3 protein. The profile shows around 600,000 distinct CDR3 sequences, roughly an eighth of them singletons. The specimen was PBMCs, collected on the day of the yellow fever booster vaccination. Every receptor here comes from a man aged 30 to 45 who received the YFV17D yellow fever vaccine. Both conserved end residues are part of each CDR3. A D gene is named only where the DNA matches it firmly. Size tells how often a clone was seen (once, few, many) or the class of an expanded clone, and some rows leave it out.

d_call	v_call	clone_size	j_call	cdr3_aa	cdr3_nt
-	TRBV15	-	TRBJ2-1	CATSRDGAGEQFF	TGTGCCACCAGCAGAGATGGAGCCGGTGAGCAGTTCTTC
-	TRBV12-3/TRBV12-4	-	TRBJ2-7	CASSLRERSYEQYF	TGTGCCAGCAGTTTACGGGAGCGGTCCTACGAGCAGTACTTC
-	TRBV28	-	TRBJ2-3	CASKPQGRALTDTQYF	TGTGCCAGCAAACCCCAGGGGAGGGCCCTCACAGATACGCAGTATTTT
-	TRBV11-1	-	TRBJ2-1	CASSGQRDNEQFF	TGTGCCAGCAGCGGACAGAGGGACAATGAGCAGTTCTTC
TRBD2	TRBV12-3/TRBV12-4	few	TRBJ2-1	CASRRTSGYNEQFF	TGTGCCAGCAGGAGGACTAGCGGGTACAATGAGCAGTTCTTC
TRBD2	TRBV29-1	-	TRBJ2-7	CSVIAGSQYF	TGCAGCGTAATAGCGGGCTCGCAGTACTTC
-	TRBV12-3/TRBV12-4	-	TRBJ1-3	CASASSGSGNTIYF	TGTGCCAGCGCCTCGTCAGGGTCTGGAAACACCATATATTTT
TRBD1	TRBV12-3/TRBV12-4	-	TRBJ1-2	CASRYRGSNYGYTF	TGTGCCAGCAGGTACAGGGGAAGTAACTATGGCTACACCTTC
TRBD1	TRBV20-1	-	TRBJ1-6	CSASGSGGNSPLHF	TGCAGTGCTAGTGGATCAGGGGGTAATTCACCCCTCCACTTT
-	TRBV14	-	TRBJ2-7	CASSQVEGFLNTPYEQYF	TGTGCCAGCAGCCAAGTGGAAGGGTTCCTGAATACCCCCTACGAGCAGTACTTC
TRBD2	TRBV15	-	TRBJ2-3	CATSPRVAGLTDTQYF	TGTGCCACCAGCCCAAGGGTAGCGGGTCTCACAGATACGCAGTATTTT
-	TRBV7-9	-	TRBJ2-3	CAGQPLAKSTDTQYF	TGTGCCGGCCAACCCCTAGCGAAGAGCACAGATACGCAGTATTTT
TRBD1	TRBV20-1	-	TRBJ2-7	CSVRPGDRSPYEQYF	TGCAGTGTCCGACCTGGGGACAGGAGCCCCTACGAGCAGTACTTC
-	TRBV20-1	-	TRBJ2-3	CRTESTDTQYF	TGCAGGACAGAATCCACAGATACGCAGTATTTT
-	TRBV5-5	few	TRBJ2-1	CASSFLWGDEQFF	-
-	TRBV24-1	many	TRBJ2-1	CATSGQGRRDNRNLNEQFF	TGTGCCACCAGTGGCCAAGGTAGGCGGGACAACCGGAACCTCAATGAGCAGTTCTTC
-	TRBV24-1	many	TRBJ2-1	CATSDFGYEQFF	TGTGCCACCAGTGATTTCGGTTATGAGCAGTTCTTC
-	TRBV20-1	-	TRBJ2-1	CSAPTYNEQFF	TGCAGTGCTCCCACCTACAATGAGCAGTTCTTC
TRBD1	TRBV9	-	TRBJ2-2	CASSALSGGTGELFF	TGTGCCAGCAGCGCTCTTTCAGGGGGCACCGGGGAGCTGTTTTTT
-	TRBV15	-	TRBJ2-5	CATSKDRRETQYF	TGTGCCACCAGCAAAGATAGGCGGGAGACCCAGTACTTC
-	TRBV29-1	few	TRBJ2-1	CSGYANEQFF	TGCAGCGGATACGCCAATGAGCAGTTCTTC
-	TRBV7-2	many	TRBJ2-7	CASSLGLGRGQGNEQYF	TGTGCCAGCAGCTTAGGATTAGGGCGGGGACAAGGGAACGAGCAGTACTTC
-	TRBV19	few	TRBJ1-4	CASSGDRPSGEDEKLFF	TGTGCCAGTAGTGGGGACCGACCGTCGGGAGAGGATGAAAAACTGTTTTTT
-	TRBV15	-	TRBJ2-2	CATSRNRETGELFF	TGTGCCACCAGCAGAAACCGTGAGACCGGGGAGCTGTTTTTT
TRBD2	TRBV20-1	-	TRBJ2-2	CSAPRTSGHTGELFF	TGCAGTGCTCCCCGGACTAGCGGGCACACCGGGGAGCTGTTTTTT
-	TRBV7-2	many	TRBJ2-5	CASSLGRLQYF	TGTGCCAGCAGCTTGGGGCGTTTGCAGTACTTC
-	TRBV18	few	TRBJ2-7	CASSPEDRPTYEQYF	TGTGCCAGCTCACCCGAGGACAGACCGACCTACGAGCAGTACTTC